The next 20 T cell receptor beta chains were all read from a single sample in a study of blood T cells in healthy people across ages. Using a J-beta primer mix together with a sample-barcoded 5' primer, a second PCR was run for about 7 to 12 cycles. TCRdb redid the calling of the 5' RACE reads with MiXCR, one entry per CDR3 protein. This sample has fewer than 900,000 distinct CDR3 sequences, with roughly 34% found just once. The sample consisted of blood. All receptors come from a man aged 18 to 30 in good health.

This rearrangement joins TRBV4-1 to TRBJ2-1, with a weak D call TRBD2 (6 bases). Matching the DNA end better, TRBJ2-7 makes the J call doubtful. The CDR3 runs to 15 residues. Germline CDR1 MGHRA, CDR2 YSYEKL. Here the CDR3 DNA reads TGCGCCAGCAGCCAAGGACTAGAGTTGTACAATGAGCAGTACTTC. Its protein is CASSQGLELYNEQYF.

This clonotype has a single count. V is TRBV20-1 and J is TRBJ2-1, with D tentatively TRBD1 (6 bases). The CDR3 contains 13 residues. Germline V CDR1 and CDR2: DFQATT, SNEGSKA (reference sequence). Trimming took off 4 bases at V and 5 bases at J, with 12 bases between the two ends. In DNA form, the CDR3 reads TGCAGTGCTAAAGACAGGCGGGACAATGAGCAGTTCTTC. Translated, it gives CSAKDRRDNEQFF.

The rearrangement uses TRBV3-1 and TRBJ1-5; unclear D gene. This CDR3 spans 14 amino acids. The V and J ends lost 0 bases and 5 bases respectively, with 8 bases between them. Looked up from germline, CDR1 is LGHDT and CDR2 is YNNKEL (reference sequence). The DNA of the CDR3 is TGTGCCAGCAGCCAAGATGTCGGGGATCAGCCCCAGCATTTT. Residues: CASSQDVGDQPQHF.

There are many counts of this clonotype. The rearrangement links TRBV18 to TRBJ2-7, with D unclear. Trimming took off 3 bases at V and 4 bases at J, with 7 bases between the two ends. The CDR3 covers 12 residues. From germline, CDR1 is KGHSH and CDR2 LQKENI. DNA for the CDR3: TGTGCCAGCTCACCTGAAGCTTACGAGCAGTACTTC. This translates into CASSPEAYEQYF.

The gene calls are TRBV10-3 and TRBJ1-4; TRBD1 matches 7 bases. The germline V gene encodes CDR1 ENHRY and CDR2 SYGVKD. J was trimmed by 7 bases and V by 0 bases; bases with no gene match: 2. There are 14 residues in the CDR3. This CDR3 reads CAISESGGGEKLFF. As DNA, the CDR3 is TGTGCCATCAGTGAGTCAGGGGGCGGTGAAAAACTGTTTTTT.

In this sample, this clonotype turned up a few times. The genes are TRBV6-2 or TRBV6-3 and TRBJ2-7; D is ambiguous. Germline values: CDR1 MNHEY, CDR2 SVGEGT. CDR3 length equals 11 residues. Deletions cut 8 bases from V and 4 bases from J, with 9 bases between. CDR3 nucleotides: TGTGCCAGCGGATGGGGTTACGAGCAGTACTTC. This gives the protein CASGWGYEQYF.

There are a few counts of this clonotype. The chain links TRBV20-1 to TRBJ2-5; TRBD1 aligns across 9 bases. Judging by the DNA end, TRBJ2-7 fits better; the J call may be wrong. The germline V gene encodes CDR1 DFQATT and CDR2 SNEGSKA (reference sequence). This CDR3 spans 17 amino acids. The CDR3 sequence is CSATLGAGQGRIYEQYF. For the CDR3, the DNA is TGCAGTGCTACCCTTGGGGCCGGACAGGGGAGAATCTACGAGCAGTACTTC.

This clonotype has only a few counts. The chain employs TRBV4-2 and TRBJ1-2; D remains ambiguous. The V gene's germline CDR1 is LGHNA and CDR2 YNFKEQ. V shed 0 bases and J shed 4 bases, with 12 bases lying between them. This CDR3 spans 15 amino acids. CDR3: CASSQDSAGFYGYTF. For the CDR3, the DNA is TGTGCCAGCAGCCAAGATTCGGCAGGTTTCTATGGCTACACCTTC.

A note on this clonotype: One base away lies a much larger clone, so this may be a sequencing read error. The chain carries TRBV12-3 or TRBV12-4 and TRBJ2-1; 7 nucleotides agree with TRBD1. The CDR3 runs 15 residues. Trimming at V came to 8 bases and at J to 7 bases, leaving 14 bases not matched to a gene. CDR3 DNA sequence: TGTGCCAGCGGCCTCGCTCCGGGACAGCCAAATGAGCAGTTCTTC. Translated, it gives CASGLAPGQPNEQFF.

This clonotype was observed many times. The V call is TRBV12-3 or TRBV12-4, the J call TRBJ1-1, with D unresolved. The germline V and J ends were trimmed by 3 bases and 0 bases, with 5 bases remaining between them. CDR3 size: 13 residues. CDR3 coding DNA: TGTGCCAGCAGTTTTACAGTGAACACTGAAGCTTTCTTT. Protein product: CASSFTVNTEAFF.

CDR3: CASRGQGREKLFF. The CDR3 DNA is TGTGCCAGCAGAGGACAGGGGCGGGAAAAACTGTTTTTT. The chain uses TRBV2 and TRBJ1-4; 9 bases map to TRBD1. The CDR3 is made up of 13 amino acids. Trimming took 6 bases from V and 8 from J; bases not matched to a gene: 4. The germline V gene encodes CDR1 SNHLY and CDR2 FYNNEI.

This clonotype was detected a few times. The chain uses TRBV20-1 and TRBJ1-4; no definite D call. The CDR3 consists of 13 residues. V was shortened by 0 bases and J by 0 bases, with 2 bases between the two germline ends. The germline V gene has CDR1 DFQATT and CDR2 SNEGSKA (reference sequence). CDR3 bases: TGCAGTGCTAGAGATGCAACTAATGAAAAACTGTTTTTT. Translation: CSARDATNEKLFF.

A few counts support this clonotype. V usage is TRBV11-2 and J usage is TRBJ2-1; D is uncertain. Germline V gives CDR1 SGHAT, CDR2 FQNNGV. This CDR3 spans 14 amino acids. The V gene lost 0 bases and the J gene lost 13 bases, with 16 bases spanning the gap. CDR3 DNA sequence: TGTGCCAGCAGCTTAGATCTTTCGTCGGAGACCCAGTTCTTC. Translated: CASSLDLSSETQFF.

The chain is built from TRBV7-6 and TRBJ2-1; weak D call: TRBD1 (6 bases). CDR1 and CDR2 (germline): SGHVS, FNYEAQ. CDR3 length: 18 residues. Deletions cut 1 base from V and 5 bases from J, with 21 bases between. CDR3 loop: CASSLGWTDLSSDNEQFF. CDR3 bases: TGTGCCAGCAGCTTAGGGTGGACAGACCTCTCATCGGACAATGAGCAGTTCTTC.

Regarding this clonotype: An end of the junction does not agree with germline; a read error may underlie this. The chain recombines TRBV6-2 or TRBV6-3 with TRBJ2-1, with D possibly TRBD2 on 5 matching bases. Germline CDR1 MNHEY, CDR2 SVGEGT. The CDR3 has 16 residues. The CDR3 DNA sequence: TGTGCCGGCAGTTACTCGGACTGGATAACATACAATGAGCAGTTCTTC. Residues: CAGSYSDWITYNEQFF.

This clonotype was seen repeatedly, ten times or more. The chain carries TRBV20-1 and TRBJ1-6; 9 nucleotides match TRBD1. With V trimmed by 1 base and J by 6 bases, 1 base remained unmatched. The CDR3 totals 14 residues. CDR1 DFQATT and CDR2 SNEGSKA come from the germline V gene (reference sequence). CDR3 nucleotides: TGCAGTGCTAGAGCGGGACAGGGTAATTCACCCCTCCACTTT. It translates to CSARAGQGNSPLHF.

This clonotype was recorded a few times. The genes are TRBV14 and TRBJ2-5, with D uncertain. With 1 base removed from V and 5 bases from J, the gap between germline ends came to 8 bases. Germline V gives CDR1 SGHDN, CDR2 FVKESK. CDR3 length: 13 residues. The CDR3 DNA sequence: TGTGCCAGCAGCCAAGGTGGGCGGGAGACCCAGTACTTC. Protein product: CASSQGGRETQYF.

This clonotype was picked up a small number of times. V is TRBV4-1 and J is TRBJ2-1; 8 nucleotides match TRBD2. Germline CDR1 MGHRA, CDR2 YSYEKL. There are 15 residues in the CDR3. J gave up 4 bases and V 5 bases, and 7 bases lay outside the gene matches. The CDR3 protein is CASSTVLAVYNEQFF. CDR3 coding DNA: TGCGCCAGCAGCACCGTACTAGCGGTTTACAATGAGCAGTTCTTC.

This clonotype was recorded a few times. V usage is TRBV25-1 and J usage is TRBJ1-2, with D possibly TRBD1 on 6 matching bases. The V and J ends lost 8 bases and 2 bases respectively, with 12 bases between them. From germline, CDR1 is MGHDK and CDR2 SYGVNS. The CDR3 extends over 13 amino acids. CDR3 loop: CASSRDMNYGYTF. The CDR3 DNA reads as TGTGCCAGCTCCCGGGACATGAACTATGGCTACACCTTC.

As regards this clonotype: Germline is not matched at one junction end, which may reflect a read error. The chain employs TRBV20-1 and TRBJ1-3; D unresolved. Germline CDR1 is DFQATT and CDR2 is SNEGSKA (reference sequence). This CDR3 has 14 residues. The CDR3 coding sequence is TGCAGTCCTAGAGATCGGAACTCTGGAAACACCATATATTTT. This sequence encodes CSPRDRNSGNTIYF.